This record covers a single T cell receptor beta chain. These data are taken from a study of blood T cell repertoires in COVID-19. Study background: Samples came from the United States, Italy and Spain, spanning acute and convalescent COVID-19. In each case, the material was cDNA or gDNA derived from T cells, B-cell-depleted T cells, or PBMCs.

Original analysis: Estimated nucleated cell counts came from reference gene primer amplification. TCRdb's table, derived via immunoSEQ multiplex PCR, lists solely in-frame clones and lacks some. V, J and clone size derive from that table, while D and trimming were established from the DNA sequence. This sample carries around 250,000 clones, about nine tenths of them seen once, and the ten largest clones take approximately 2.1%. This CDR3 comprises 15 residues. The germline CDR1 and CDR2 sequences are KGHSH and LQKENI. Trimming took 6 bases from V and 1 from J; bases not matched to a gene: 4. This TCR was recovered from a man between 25 and 39 years old who had recovered from COVID-19. The rearrangement links TRBV18 to TRBJ2-7, with 12 bases lining up with TRBD2. The sequenced sample consisted of peripheral blood. CDR3 sequence reads: CASSFTSGGSYEQYF. The DNA of the CDR3 is TGTGCCAGCTCCTTCACTAGCGGGGGGTCCTACGAGCAGTACTTC. The variable domain in full, with the rest retrieved from reference TRBV18 and TRBJ2-7, is NAGVMQNPRHLVRRRGQEARLRCSPMKGHSHVYWYRQLPEEGLKFMVYLQKENIIDESGMPKERFSAEFPKEGPSILRIQQVVRGDSAAYFCASSFTSGGSYEQYFGPGTRLTVT.